Below are 29 T cell receptor beta chains sequenced from a single sample in a study of blood T cell repertoires in COVID-19 (dated by TCRdb to about 2020). Library method: the immunoSEQ multiplex PCR assay. In TCRdb, the immuneACCESS table is reduced to in-frame sequences with V and J assigned. These tables do not hold every clone; where another copy was compared, an unresolved V gene accounts for under half, and the others remain unexplained. This sample is represented by about 140,000 clones; around nine tenths of them were singletons. Around 5.4% of the sample is taken by the ten largest. Specimen: peripheral blood. The receptors come from a human donor in a cohort sampled during active COVID-19.

In the case of this clone: Other nucleotide sequences from this sample produce the same CDR3. V usage is TRBV12-3 or TRBV12-4 and J usage is TRBJ1-1; D perhaps matches TRBD1 (6 bases). CDR3 length equals 13 residues. Trimming cost V 3 bases and J 1 base, with 6 bases left between them. The CDR3 sequence: CASSLGQNTEAFF. The CDR3 region has the DNA TGTGCCAGCAGTTTGGGACAGAACACTGAAGCTTTCTTT.

This chain connects TRBV29-1 to TRBJ2-1; a possible D gene is TRBD1 (6 bases). CDR3 length equals 12 residues. The V gene lost 7 bases and the J gene lost 9 bases, with 16 bases spanning the gap. Germline CDR1 and CDR2: SQVTM and ANQGSEA. The CDR3 nucleotides are TGCAGCGCTGAGGGGGACAATGTTGAGCAGTTCTTC. This sequence encodes CSAEGDNVEQFF.

The chain joins TRBV2 to TRBJ1-2, with 7 bases matching TRBD1. This CDR3 spans 12 amino acids. The V and J ends lost 5 bases and 6 bases, in that order; junction bases with no gene match: 3. Germline V gives CDR1 SNHLY, CDR2 FYNNEI. The CDR3 is CASSRTGDGYTF. CDR3 sequence (DNA): TGTGCCAGCAGTCGGACAGGCGATGGCTACACCTTC.

This chain uses TRBV6-6 with TRBJ2-7; 8 nucleotides line up with TRBD2. Germline-derived CDR1 and CDR2 are MNHNY and SVGAGI (reference sequence). V dropped 2 bases and J dropped 9; count of bases not matched to a gene: 12. This CDR3 contains 15 residues. The CDR3 sequence is CASSYRGLVVLSQYF. In DNA, the CDR3 is TGTGCCAGCAGTTACAGGGGACTAGTTGTTCTATCGCAGTACTTC.

The rearrangement links TRBV19 to TRBJ2-7; D remains ambiguous. Trimming took 0 bases from V and 0 from J, leaving 6 bases between them. Germline assignment: CDR1 LNHDA and CDR2 SQIVND (reference sequence). This CDR3 has 14 amino acids. CDR3 sequence: CASSIEAASYEQYF. The CDR3 DNA is TGTGCCAGTAGTATAGAGGCGGCCTCCTACGAGCAGTACTTC.

This sequence joins TRBV24-1 and TRBJ2-7; 8 positions agree with TRBD1. This CDR3 is built from 15 residues. The germline gives CDR1 KGHDR, CDR2 SFDVKD. J gave up 2 bases and V 4 bases, and 6 bases lay outside the gene matches. CDR3 protein: CATSDPDRGAYEQYF. The CDR3 nucleotides are TGTGCCACCAGTGACCCCGACAGGGGAGCCTACGAGCAGTACTTC.

This clone appeared a single time. The rearrangement uses TRBV5-5 and TRBJ1-4, with D maybe TRBD1 (5 bases). The germline V gene has CDR1 SGHKS and CDR2 YYEKEE (reference sequence). The CDR3 length is 12 residues. Deletions cut 1 base from V and 8 bases from J, with 6 bases between. The CDR3 reads CASSLTGEKLFF. CDR3 in DNA: TGTGCCAGCAGCTTGACAGGAGAAAAACTGTTTTTT.

The chain carries TRBV28 and TRBJ1-2; D is undetermined. The CDR3 has 14 residues. V was cut by 5 bases and J by 3 bases, with 13 bases left in between. CDR1 and CDR2 (germline): MDHEN, SYDVKM. The CDR3 DNA sequence: TGTGCCAGCAGTCCTTTGTTGGAGGACTATGGCTACACCTTC. Protein sequence: CASSPLLEDYGYTF.

This chain links TRBV5-1 with TRBJ2-5, with D possibly matching TRBD2 (6 bases). The CDR3 is 15 amino acids. V gave up 4 bases and J gave up 4 bases, with 17 bases separating them. Germline V gives CDR1 SGHRS, CDR2 YFSETQ. The CDR3 sequence: CASSSLGGTRETQYF. In nucleotides, the CDR3 is TGCGCCAGCAGCAGCTTGGGAGGTACCCGAGAGACCCAGTACTTC.

The sample holds one count of this clone. The V call is TRBV6-5, the J call TRBJ1-6, with D possibly TRBD1 on 6 matching bases. V was trimmed by 0 bases and J by 5 bases, leaving 8 bases between them. Germline CDR1 MNHEY, CDR2 SVGAGI. CDR3 length equals 15 residues. The DNA of the CDR3 is TGTGCCAGCAGTTACTCCGGGACAAATAATTCACCCCTCCACTTT. It translates to CASSYSGTNNSPLHF.

The genes are TRBV11-3 and TRBJ2-7; TRBD2 aligns across 13 bases. Germline CDR1 reads SGHNT; CDR2 reads YENEEA. The CDR3 extends over 15 amino acids. V was pared by 4 bases and J by 4 bases, with 4 bases of the junction left unmatched. Here the CDR3 reads CASSSRTSGSYEQYF. In DNA, the CDR3 is TGTGCCAGCAGCTCCCGGACTAGCGGGAGTTACGAGCAGTACTTC.

This chain uses TRBV6-6 with TRBJ2-3; 10 bases agree with TRBD2. Germline V gene data show CDR1 as MNHNY and CDR2 as SVGAGI (reference sequence). The CDR3 spans 16 residues. V lost 2 bases, J lost 2 bases, and 4 bases stayed unmatched. CDR3 region: CASSYRLAGVTDTQYF. The CDR3 region has the DNA TGTGCCAGCAGTTACAGGCTAGCGGGGGTCACAGATACGCAGTATTTT.

This chain connects TRBV19 to TRBJ2-3; 9 bases are a match to TRBD2. This CDR3 spans 16 amino acids. Germline CDR1 is LNHDA and CDR2 is SQIVND (reference sequence). Trimming took 1 base from V and 4 from J; bases not matched to a gene: 6. CDR3 sequence: CASSIAGGRAPDTQYF. The DNA for the CDR3 is TGTGCCAGTAGTATAGCCGGCGGGAGGGCCCCAGATACGCAGTATTTT.

The V gene is TRBV11-3, the J gene TRBJ1-1; 8 bases match TRBD1. V lost 5 bases to trimming and J lost 1 base; unmatched junction nucleotides: 9. Germline CDR1 and CDR2: SGHNT and YENEEA. This CDR3 contains 16 residues. CDR3 in amino acids: CASSPGQGLWNTEAFF. The DNA of the CDR3 is TGTGCCAGCAGCCCCGGACAGGGATTGTGGAACACTGAAGCTTTCTTT.

The chain carries TRBV10-2 and TRBJ2-7; tentative D call: TRBD2 (5 bases). Trimming shortened V by 2 bases and J by 8 bases, and 7 bases separated the two germline ends. Germline loops: CDR1 WSHSY, CDR2 SAAADI. The CDR3 covers 11 residues. Here the CDR3 DNA reads TGCGCCAGCAGTGAGACGGGGAAGCAGTACTTC. Translated: CASSETGKQYF.

CDR3 nucleotides: TGTGCCAGCAGTTTAATACTCGGGAGTAATGAAAAACTGTTTTTT. Its translation is CASSLILGSNEKLFF. The rearrangement joins TRBV28 to TRBJ1-4; D is unclear. Looked up from germline, CDR1 is MDHEN and CDR2 is SYDVKM. The CDR3 is 15 residues long. Trimming cost V 2 bases and J 4 bases, with 11 bases left between them.

The count of this clone is one. V and J are TRBV2 and TRBJ2-2; D may be TRBD2 (6 bases). V dropped 6 bases and J dropped 1 base, with 9 bases sitting between them. Germline lookup yields CDR1 SNHLY and CDR2 FYNNEI. The CDR3 is 14 amino acids. The DNA of the CDR3 is TGTGCCAGCAGGGCCGGGAGGAACACCGGGGAGCTGTTTTTT. This encodes CASRAGRNTGELFF.

In its sample, this clone was seen once. The V gene is TRBV19, the J gene TRBJ1-2; TRBD1 matches 12 bases. Looked up from germline, CDR1 is LNHDA and CDR2 is SQIVND (reference sequence). The V segment lost 7 bases and the J segment 8 bases; nucleotides outside the gene matches: 11. This CDR3 contains 15 residues. CDR3 amino acids: CASKPKGQGARGYTF. The CDR3, as DNA: TGTGCCAGTAAACCGAAGGGACAGGGGGCGCGAGGCTACACCTTC. Based on the CDR3 plus reference TRBV19 and TRBJ1-2, the full variable domain is DGGITQSPKYLFRKEGQNVTLSCEQNLNHDAMYWYRQDPGQGLRLIYYSQIVNDFQKGDIAEGYSVSREKKESFPLTVTSAQKNPTAFYLCASKPKGQGARGYTFGSGTRLTVV.

CDR3 coding DNA: TGTGCCAGCAGACTAACGGTGCAGCAGAACACTGAAGCTTTCTTT. Residues: CASRLTVQQNTEAFF. The chain employs TRBV11-2 and TRBJ1-1; no clear D. V lost 6 bases and J 1 base, leaving 15 bases between the germline ends. This CDR3 region has 15 residues. Germline V gene lookup returns CDR1 SGHAT and CDR2 FQNNGV.

This chain connects TRBV6-4 to TRBJ1-5, with 8 bases identical to TRBD1. This CDR3 is 17 amino acids long. The germline CDR1 and CDR2 sequences are MRHNA and SNTAGT. V lost 2 bases to trimming and J lost 4 bases; unmatched junction nucleotides: 10. Here the CDR3 reads CASSDGDRPGGNQPQHF. As DNA, the CDR3 is TGTGCCAGCAGTGACGGGGACAGGCCCGGCGGGAATCAGCCCCAGCATTTT.

The chain employs TRBV9 and TRBJ2-1; D possibly corresponds to TRBD2 (6 bases). V dropped 4 bases and J dropped 8 bases, with 16 bases sitting between them. The CDR3 length is 14 residues. Germline values: CDR1 SGDLS, CDR2 YYNGEE. CDR3 sequence (DNA): TGTGCCAGCAGCCCCCAGAGTGGGGGGTATGAGCAGTTCTTC. The encoded protein is CASSPQSGGYEQFF.

The chain recombines TRBV12-3 or TRBV12-4 with TRBJ1-2; no definite D call. The CDR3 totals 13 residues. The V end lost 3 bases, the J end lost 5 bases, and 10 bases lay between the germline ends. CDR3: CASSLGTQYGYTF. The CDR3 nucleotides read TGTGCCAGCAGTTTGGGCACACAATATGGCTACACCTTC.

CDR3: CASSLGDRVYNEQFF. The CDR3 DNA sequence: TGCGCCAGCAGCTTGGGAGACAGGGTATACAATGAGCAGTTCTTC. The chain links TRBV5-1 to TRBJ2-1; 7 bases are a match to TRBD1. J lost 4 bases, V lost 0 bases, and 4 bases had no gene match. Germline loops: CDR1 SGHRS, CDR2 YFSETQ. The CDR3 is 15 amino acids. Full variable domain (rest looked up from reference TRBV5-1 and TRBJ2-1): KAGVTQTPRYLIKTRGQQVTLSCSPISGHRSVSWYQQTPGQGLQFLFEYFSETQRNKGNFPGRFSGRQFSNSRSEMNVSTLELGDSALYLCASSLGDRVYNEQFFGPGTRLTVL.

The V call is TRBV5-1, the J call TRBJ1-6; no clear D gene. V dropped 2 bases and J dropped 8 bases, with 11 bases sitting between them. This CDR3 region has 14 residues. CDR1 and CDR2 from the germline V gene are SGHRS and YFSETQ. The CDR3 is CASSFGERDSPLHF. In nucleotides, the CDR3 is TGCGCCAGCAGCTTCGGGGAAAGGGATTCACCCCTCCACTTT.

The chain is built from TRBV7-8 and TRBJ2-2; possibly TRBD1 for D (7 bases). CDR1 and CDR2 (germline): SGHVS, FQNEAQ. The ends were cut back, 4 bases at V and 0 bases at J, with 21 bases in the middle. CDR3 length: 19 amino acids. CDR3 sequence: CASSSRFGGGSSNTGELFF. The CDR3 nucleotides read TGTGCCAGCAGCTCAAGATTCGGAGGGGGCAGCTCGAACACCGGGGAGCTGTTTTTT.

This clone was picked up a small number of times. In DNA form, the CDR3 reads TGCAGCGCCGGCCCTGGTAGCGGGAGGGTCTACGAGCAGTACTTC. Protein: CSAGPGSGRVYEQYF. The rearrangement joins TRBV29-1 to TRBJ2-7, with 11 bases that match TRBD2. The CDR3 is 15 residues long. Trimming took 7 bases from V and 3 from J; bases not matched to a gene: 11. Germline V gene sequence: CDR1 SQVTM, CDR2 ANQGSEA.

The chain links TRBV3-1 (or the pseudogene TRBV3-2) to TRBJ2-5, with TRBD2 identical over 13 bases. CDR1 and CDR2 from the germline V gene are LGHDT and YNNKEL (reference sequence). V gave up 4 bases and J gave up 2 bases; unmatched junction bases: 7. This CDR3 is 17 amino acids long. The CDR3 reads CASSPKGLAGVQETQYF. CDR3 sequence (DNA): TGTGCCAGCAGCCCCAAAGGACTAGCGGGGGTACAAGAGACCCAGTACTTC.

The chain joins TRBV7-8 to TRBJ2-2, with D tentatively TRBD2 (6 bases). The CDR3 is made up of 17 amino acids. V gave up 0 bases and J gave up 1 base, with 12 bases separating them. From germline, CDR1 is SGHVS and CDR2 FQNEAQ. Here the CDR3 reads CASSLAGGRKNTGELFF. The DNA for the CDR3 is TGTGCCAGCAGCTTAGCGGGAGGACGGAAGAACACCGGGGAGCTGTTTTTT.

V usage is TRBV27 and J usage is TRBJ1-6; the D is unclear. Per germline, CDR1 MNHEY and CDR2 SMNVEV (reference sequence). V was cut by 2 bases and J by 10 bases, with 15 bases left in between. CDR3 size: 15 residues. The CDR3 coding sequence is TGTGCCAGCAGTTTAAGGGCTACTCGGGGATCACCCCTCCACTTT. Translating gives CASSLRATRGSPLHF.